These 3 T cell receptor beta chains were all obtained from the same sample, sequenced in a study of cytomegalovirus exposure and HLA in healthy donors. Vbeta (60) and Jbeta (13) primers were used in the PCR. Using immunoSEQ multiplex PCR, the repertoire was profiled, and TCRdb retains in-frame clones only, with some absent. Among about 150,000 clones listed, roughly 80% were seen once. Sequencing used PBMCs. The receptor set was obtained from a man aged 40-55 years in good health and CMV-seropositive.

CDR3: CASSPQGGWETQYF. As DNA, the CDR3 is TGTGCCAGCAGCCCTCAAGGGGGCTGGGAGACCCAGTACTTC. The chain joins TRBV7-2 to TRBJ2-5; TRBD1 aligns across 7 bases. The CDR3 runs 14 residues. The V gene end was trimmed by 5 bases and the J gene end by 5 bases; junction bases not matched to a gene: 8. In germline, CDR1 is SGHTA, CDR2 FQGNSA. Together with reference TRBV7-2 and TRBJ2-5, the CDR3 gives the full variable domain: GAGVSQSPSNKVTEKGKDVELRCDPISGHTALYWYRQSLGQGLEFLIYFQGNSAPDKSGLPSDRFSAERTGGSVSTLTIQRTQQEDSAVYLCASSPQGGWETQYFGPGTRLLVL.

The chain links TRBV5-1 to TRBJ2-5, with TRBD2 matching over 16 bases. Germline V gives CDR1 SGHRS, CDR2 YFSETQ. The ends lost 3 bases at V and 3 bases at J; junction bases unmatched: 17. The CDR3 contains 21 residues. CDR3 DNA: TGCGCCAGCAGCTCCGGGAGTTTGGGACTAGCGGGAGGGCGGGTAGAAGAGACCCAGTACTTC. Protein: CASSSGSLGLAGGRVEETQYF.

V is TRBV28 and J is TRBJ2-7; TRBD2 matches at 8 bases. Germline CDR1 reads MDHEN; CDR2 reads SYDVKM. Trimming removed 2 bases from V and 11 bases from J; junction bases left unmatched: 11. The CDR3 consists of 14 residues. The CDR3 DNA sequence: TGTGCCAGCAGTTTACGGGGGGGCCCCAGGGAAAAGTACTTC. The encoded protein is CASSLRGGPREKYF.